These 10 T cell receptor beta chains share one sample of origin, sequenced in a study of T cells in Graves' hyperthyroidism and ophthalmopathy (dated 2019 in TCRdb). To prepare the library, multiplex PCR was applied. Sequencing instrument: Illumina HiSeq 2000. The TCR beta CDR3 regions were amplified from the RNA transcripts. The first round of RT-PCR for the TCR CDR3 was performed with the HTBI primer set and the Qiagen OneStep RT-PCR kit. The public sequencing data were trimmed at Q25 with fastp and processed into clonotypes with MiXCR by TCRdb, which kept only in-frame beta chains. Rows with a matching CDR3 protein are joined into one entry that keeps the most common DNA and genes. This sample is represented by some 300,000 distinct CDR3 sequences; about 14% of them were singletons. More than 7.5% of the sample rests with the top ten. Sequencing input: blood. Every receptor here comes from a woman in her 30s with Graves' hyperthyroidism that later progressed to Graves' ophthalmopathy.

The CDR3, as DNA: TGCAGTGCTGACCCGCTAGCAAAGAGGGAGACCCAGTACTTC. Translating it yields CSADPLAKRETQYF. The chain is built from TRBV20-1 and TRBJ2-5; D is perhaps TRBD2 (5 bases). V was cut by 5 bases and J by 5 bases, with 18 bases left in between. The CDR3 sequence is 14 residues long. Germline CDR1 DFQATT, CDR2 SNEGSKA (reference sequence).

In its sample, this clonotype was seen many times. The chain employs TRBV7-3 and TRBJ2-1; D is unclear. This CDR3 has 13 amino acids. V was cut by 2 bases and J by 6 bases, with 8 bases left in between. Germline loops: CDR1 SGHTA, CDR2 FQGTGA. The CDR3 region has the DNA TGTGCCAGCAGCTTATTAGTGGGCAATGAGCAGTTCTTC. Translation: CASSLLVGNEQFF.

The CDR3 coding sequence is TGTGCCAGCAGCGTGGGAGCGGGAGGTGAGCAGTTCTTC. Amino acid sequence: CASSVGAGGEQFF. This sequence joins TRBV9 and TRBJ2-1; 9 nucleotides match TRBD2. Germline assignment: CDR1 SGDLS and CDR2 YYNGEE. V lost 2 bases to trimming and J lost 9 bases; unmatched junction nucleotides: 3. This CDR3 has 13 amino acids.

As concerns this clonotype: A much larger clone is a single base away; this may be a read error. This is likely a read error, given that the CDR3 carries no conserved phenylalanine or tryptophan at its end. This chain connects TRBV28 to TRBJ2-7; D unresolved. Germline loops: CDR1 MDHEN, CDR2 SYDVKM. V gave up 5 bases and J gave up 6 bases, with 11 bases separating them. CDR3 size: 12 residues. The chain's CDR3 is CASSPLSSEQYL. For the CDR3, the DNA is TGTGCCAGCAGTCCTCTAAGCTCCGAGCAGTACCTC.

This clonotype has ten or more counts. The chain is built from TRBV7-9 and TRBJ2-7, with D uncertain. The CDR3 is made up of 16 amino acids. V was shortened by 3 bases and J by 1 base, with 16 bases between the two germline ends. Germline assignment: CDR1 SEHNR and CDR2 FQNEAQ (reference sequence). The CDR3 DNA is TGTGCCAGCAGCTTCCTCGGGCGGTCTGATTCCTACGAGCAGTACTTC. It yields the protein CASSFLGRSDSYEQYF.

This clonotype came up a few times. The V gene is TRBV24-1, the J gene TRBJ1-2; perhaps TRBD1 as D (6 bases). The germline V gene has CDR1 KGHDR and CDR2 SFDVKD. V gave up 2 bases and J gave up 5 bases, with 11 bases separating them. The CDR3 contains 14 residues. CDR3 sequence (DNA): TGTGCCACCAGTGATTATGGGACACCGTATGGCTACACCTTC. The encoded protein is CATSDYGTPYGYTF.

On this clonotype itself: This could be a read error, since a much larger clone is one nucleotide away. The chain couples TRBV20-1 to TRBJ2-1; D is ambiguous. Trimming took 2 bases from V and 0 from J, leaving 14 bases between them. Germline V gives CDR1 DFQATT, CDR2 SNEGSKA (reference sequence). The CDR3 covers 16 residues. The CDR3 here is CSARTLDPSSYNEQFF. CDR3 nucleotides: TGCAGTGCTAGAACCCTTGACCCGAGCTCCTACAATGAGCAGTTCTTC.

This clonotype was seen at least ten times. The chain uses TRBV5-4 and TRBJ2-1; 10 bases line up with TRBD2. The CDR3 loop spans 16 amino acids. Trimming at V came to 0 bases and at J to 2 bases, leaving 2 bases not matched to a gene. Per the germline V gene, CDR1 is SGHNT and CDR2 is YYREEE (reference sequence). The CDR3 reads CASSLAGTSAYNEQFF. Written as DNA, the CDR3 is TGTGCCAGCAGCTTGGCCGGGACTAGCGCCTACAATGAGCAGTTCTTC.

This chain connects TRBV28 to TRBJ2-1; 11 bases match TRBD1. With 3 bases clipped from V and 9 bases from J, the junction kept 13 bases outside the gene matches. The CDR3 is made up of 17 amino acids. The V gene's germline CDR1 is MDHEN and CDR2 SYDVKM. This chain's CDR3 is CASSFIGQGAGVGEQFF. The CDR3, as DNA: TGTGCCAGCAGTTTCATCGGACAGGGGGCGGGAGTGGGTGAGCAGTTCTTC.

This clonotype was seen at least ten times. The gene calls are TRBV9 and TRBJ2-5, with 7 bases fitting TRBD2. The CDR3 covers 13 residues. The germline V gene encodes CDR1 SGDLS and CDR2 YYNGEE. V lost 3 bases and J lost 4; bases outside the gene matches: 3. In DNA form, the CDR3 reads TGTGCCAGCAGCGCTGGGACTACAGAGACCCAGTACTTC. Translating gives CASSAGTTETQYF.